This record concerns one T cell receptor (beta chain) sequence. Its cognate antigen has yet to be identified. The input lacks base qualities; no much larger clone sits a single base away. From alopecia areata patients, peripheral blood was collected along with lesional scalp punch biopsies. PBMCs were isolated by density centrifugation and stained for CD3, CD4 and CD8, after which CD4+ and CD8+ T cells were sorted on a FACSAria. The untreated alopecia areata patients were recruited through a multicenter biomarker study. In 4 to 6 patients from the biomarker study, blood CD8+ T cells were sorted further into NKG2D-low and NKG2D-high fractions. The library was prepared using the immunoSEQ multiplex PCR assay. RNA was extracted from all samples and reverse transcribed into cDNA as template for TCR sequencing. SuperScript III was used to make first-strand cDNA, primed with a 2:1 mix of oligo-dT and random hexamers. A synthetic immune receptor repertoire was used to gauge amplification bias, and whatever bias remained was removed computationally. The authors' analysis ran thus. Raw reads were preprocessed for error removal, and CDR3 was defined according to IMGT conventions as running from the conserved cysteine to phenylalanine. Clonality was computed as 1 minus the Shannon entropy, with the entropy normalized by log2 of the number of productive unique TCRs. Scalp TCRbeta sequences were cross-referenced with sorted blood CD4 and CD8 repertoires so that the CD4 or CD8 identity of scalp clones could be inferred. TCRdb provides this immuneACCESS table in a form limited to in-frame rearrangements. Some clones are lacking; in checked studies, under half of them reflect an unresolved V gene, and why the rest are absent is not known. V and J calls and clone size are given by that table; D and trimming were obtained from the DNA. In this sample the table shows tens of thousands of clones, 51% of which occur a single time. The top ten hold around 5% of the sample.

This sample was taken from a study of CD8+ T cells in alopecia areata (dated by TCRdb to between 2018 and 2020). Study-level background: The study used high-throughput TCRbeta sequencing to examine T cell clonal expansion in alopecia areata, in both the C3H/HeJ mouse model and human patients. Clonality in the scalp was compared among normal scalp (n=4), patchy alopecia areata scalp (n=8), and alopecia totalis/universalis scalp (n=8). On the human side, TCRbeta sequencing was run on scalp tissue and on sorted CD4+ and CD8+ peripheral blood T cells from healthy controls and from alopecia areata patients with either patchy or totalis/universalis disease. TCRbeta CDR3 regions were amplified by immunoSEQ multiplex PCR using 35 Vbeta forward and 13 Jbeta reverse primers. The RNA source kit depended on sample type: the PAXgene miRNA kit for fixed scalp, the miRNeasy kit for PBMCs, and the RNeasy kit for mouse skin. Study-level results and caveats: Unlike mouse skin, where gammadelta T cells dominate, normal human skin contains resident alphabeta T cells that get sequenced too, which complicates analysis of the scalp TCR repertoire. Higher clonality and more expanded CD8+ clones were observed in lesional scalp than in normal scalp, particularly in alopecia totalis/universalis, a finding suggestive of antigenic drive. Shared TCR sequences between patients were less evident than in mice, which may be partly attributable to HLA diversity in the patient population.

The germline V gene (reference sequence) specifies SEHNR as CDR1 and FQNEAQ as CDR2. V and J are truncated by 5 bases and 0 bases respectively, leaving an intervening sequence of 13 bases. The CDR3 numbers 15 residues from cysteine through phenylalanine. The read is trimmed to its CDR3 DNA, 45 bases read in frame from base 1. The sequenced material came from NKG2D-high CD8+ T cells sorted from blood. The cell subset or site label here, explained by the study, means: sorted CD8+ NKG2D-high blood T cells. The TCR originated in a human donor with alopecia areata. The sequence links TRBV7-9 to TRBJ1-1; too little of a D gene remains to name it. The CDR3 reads CASSNTANMNTEAFF. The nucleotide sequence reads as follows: TGTGCCAGCAGCAACACAGCAAACATGAACACTGAAGCTTTCTTT.